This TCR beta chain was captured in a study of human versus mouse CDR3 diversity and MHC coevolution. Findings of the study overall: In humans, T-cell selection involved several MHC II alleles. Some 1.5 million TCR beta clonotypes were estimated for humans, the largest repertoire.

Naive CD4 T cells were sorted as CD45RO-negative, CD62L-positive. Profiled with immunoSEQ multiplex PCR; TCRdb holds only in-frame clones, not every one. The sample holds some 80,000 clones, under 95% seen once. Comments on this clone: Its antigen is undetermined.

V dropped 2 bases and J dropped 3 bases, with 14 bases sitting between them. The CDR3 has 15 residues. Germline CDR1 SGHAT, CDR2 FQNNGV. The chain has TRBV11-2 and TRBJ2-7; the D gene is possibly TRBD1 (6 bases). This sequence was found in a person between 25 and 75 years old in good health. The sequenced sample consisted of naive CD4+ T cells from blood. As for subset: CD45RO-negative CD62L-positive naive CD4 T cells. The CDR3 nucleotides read TGTGCCAGCAGCTTAAGCCCAGGGGTGATCTACGAGCAGTACTTC. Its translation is CASSLSPGVIYEQYF.